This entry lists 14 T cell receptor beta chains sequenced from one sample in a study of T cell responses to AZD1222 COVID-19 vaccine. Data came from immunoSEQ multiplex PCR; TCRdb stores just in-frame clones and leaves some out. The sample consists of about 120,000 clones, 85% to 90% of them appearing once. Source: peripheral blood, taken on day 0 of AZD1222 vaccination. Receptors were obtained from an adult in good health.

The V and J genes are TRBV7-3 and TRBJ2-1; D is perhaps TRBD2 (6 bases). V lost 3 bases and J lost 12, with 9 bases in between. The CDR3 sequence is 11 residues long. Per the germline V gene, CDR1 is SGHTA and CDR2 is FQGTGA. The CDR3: CASSLAGPQFF. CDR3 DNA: TGTGCCAGCAGCTTGGCGGGACCGCAGTTCTTC.

This CDR3 reads CAWSSWGNEQFF. CDR3 nucleotides: TGTGCCTGGAGTAGCTGGGGTAATGAGCAGTTCTTC. The chain is built from TRBV30 and TRBJ2-1; no definite D call. This CDR3 region has 12 residues. Trimming took 2 bases from V and 7 from J, leaving 9 bases between them. Germline CDR1 GTSNPN, CDR2 SVGIG (reference sequence).

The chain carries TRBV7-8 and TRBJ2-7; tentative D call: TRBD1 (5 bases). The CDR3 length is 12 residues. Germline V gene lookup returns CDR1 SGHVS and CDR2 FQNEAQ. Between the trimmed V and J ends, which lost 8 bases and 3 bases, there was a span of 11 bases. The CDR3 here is CASSLTVYEQYF. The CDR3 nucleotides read TGTGCCAGCTCCTTGACAGTCTACGAGCAGTACTTC.

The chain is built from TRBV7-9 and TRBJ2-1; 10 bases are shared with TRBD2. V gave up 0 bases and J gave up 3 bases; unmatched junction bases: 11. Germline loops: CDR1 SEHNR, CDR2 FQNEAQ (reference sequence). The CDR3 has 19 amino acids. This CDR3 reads CASSLAQFQREGRYNEQFF. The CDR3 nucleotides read TGTGCCAGCAGCTTAGCGCAGTTCCAGCGGGAGGGCCGCTACAATGAGCAGTTCTTC. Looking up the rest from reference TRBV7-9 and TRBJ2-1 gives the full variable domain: DTGVSQNPRHKITKRGQNVTFRCDPISEHNRLYWYRQTLGQGPEFLTYFQNEAQLEKSRLLSDRFSAERPKGSFSTLEIQRTEQGDSAMYLCASSLAQFQREGRYNEQFFGPGTRLTVL.

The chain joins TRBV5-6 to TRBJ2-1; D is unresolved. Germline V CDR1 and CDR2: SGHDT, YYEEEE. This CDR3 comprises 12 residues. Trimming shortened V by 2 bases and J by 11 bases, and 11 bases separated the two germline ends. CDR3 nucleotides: TGTGCCAGCAGCTTCGGCCCTCCACAGCAGTTCTTC. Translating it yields CASSFGPPQQFF.

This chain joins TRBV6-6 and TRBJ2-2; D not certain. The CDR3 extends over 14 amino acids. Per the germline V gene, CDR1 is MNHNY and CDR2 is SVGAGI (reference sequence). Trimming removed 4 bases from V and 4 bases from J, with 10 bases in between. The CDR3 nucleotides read TGTGCCAGCAGTTTAGAGATTTCCACCGGGGAGCTGTTTTTT. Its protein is CASSLEISTGELFF.

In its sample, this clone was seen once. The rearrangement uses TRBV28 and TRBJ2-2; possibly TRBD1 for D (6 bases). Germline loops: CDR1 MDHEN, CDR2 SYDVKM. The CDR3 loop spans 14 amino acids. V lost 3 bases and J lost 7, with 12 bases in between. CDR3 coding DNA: TGTGCCAGCAGTTTGGGGGCCTATGGCGGGGAGCTGTTTTTT. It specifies CASSLGAYGGELFF.

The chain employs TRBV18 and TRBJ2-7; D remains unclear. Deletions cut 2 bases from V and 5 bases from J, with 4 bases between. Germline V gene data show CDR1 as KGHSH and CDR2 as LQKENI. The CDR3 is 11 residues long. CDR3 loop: CASSPWDEQYF. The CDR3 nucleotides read TGTGCCAGCTCACCATGGGACGAGCAGTACTTC.

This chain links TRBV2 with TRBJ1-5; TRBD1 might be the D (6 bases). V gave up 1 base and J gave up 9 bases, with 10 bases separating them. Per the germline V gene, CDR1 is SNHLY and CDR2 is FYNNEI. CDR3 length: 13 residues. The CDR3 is CASSEVRQAPQHF. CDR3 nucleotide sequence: TGTGCCAGCAGTGAAGTACGACAGGCGCCCCAGCATTTT.

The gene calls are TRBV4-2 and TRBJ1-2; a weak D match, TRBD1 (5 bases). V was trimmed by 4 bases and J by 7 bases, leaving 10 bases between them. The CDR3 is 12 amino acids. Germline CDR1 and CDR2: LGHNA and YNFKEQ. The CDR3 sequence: CASSLGEGGYTF. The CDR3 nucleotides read TGTGCCAGCAGCCTGGGGGAAGGTGGCTACACCTTC.

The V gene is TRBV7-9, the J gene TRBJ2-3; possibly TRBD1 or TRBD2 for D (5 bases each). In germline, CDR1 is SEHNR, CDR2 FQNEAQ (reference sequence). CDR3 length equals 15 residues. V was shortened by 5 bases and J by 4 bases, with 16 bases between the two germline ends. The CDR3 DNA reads TGTGCCAGCAGCCTCCGGGACCGCTTGCCAGATACGCAGTATTTT. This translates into CASSLRDRLPDTQYF.

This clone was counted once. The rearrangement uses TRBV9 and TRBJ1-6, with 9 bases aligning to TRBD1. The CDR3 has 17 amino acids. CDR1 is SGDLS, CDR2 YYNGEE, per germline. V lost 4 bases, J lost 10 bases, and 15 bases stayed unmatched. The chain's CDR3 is CASSTSDRGPRYSPLHF. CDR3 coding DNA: TGTGCCAGCAGCACCTCGGACAGGGGACCTCGATACTCACCCCTCCACTTT.

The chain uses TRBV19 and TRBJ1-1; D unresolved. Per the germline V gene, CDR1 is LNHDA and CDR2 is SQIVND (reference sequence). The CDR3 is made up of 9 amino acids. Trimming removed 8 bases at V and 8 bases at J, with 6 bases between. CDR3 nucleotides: TGTGCCAGTGGAGGGGAAGCTTTCTTT. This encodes CASGGEAFF.

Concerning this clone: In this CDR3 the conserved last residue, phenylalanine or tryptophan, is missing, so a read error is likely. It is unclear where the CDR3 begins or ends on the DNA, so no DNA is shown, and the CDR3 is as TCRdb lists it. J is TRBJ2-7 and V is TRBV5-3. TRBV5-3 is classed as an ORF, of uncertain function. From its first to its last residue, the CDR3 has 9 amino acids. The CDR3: CARSVKAPP.